The clone carrying this T cell receptor beta chain was observed a handful of times. As yet, its antigen is unknown. Amplification of TCR beta CDR3 regions was performed using RNA transcripts as template. Carried out on the TCR CDR3, a first-round RT-PCR used the HTBI primer set. TCRdb re-called the multiplex PCR reads through MiXCR, storing one row per CDR3 protein. Of about 600,000 distinct CDR3 sequences in the sample, approximately 15% are singletons; the top ten hold roughly 3.3%. Orbital computed tomography and thyroid ultrasound, together with serum TRAb and thyroxine and clinical symptoms, were used for diagnoses. These data come from a study of T cells in Graves' hyperthyroidism and ophthalmopathy. Study-level background: Once the initial diagnosis was made, peripheral blood was obtained before any treatment.

Findings of the study overall: The model predicted ophthalmopathy a median around 6 months before onset. In blood, most of the thyroid clonotypes expanded above 0.001 were also present.

CDR1 is GTSNPN and CDR2 is SVGIG in the germline V gene (reference sequence). The trim removed 4 bases at V and 1 base at J, leaving 1 base unmatched. The CDR3 sequence is 14 residues long. The rearrangement links TRBV30 to TRBJ2-1; 10 bases fit TRBD2. The material sequenced was blood. The sequence derives from a middle-aged woman with Graves' ophthalmopathy. Written as DNA, the CDR3 is TGTGCCTGGAATAGCGGGGGGTCCTACAATGAGCAGTTCTTC. Translating it yields CAWNSGGSYNEQFF.